The rows below give T cell receptor beta chains drawn from one sample of a study of blood T cells in healthy people across ages. TCRdb fed the 5' RACE reads into MiXCR, producing one record per CDR3 protein. Altogether some 1,800,000 distinct CDR3 sequences are present, about two fifths being singletons, with the ten largest covering more than 20%. Sequencing used blood. The receptors come from a human donor in good health. Each CDR3 is given without its conserved first and last residue. A D gene is named only where the DNA matches it firmly. Expanded clones get a size class; other rows say once, few or many, or leave the size out.

.	.	TRBV7-6	TRBJ2-7	ASSLEGWGSDPNEQY
.	.	TRBV7-2	TRBJ1-5	ASSEQQGLNQPQH
few	.	TRBV7-2	TRBJ2-5	ASSLTRAGRQETQY
.	.	TRBV7-6	TRBJ2-5	AGADREQETQY
.	TRBD1	TRBV20-1	TRBJ1-2	GSRDRGIYGYT
.	.	TRBV28	TRBJ2-1	ATRLGQTYNEQF
.	.	TRBV14	TRBJ1-4	ASSQDLGDGEKLF
.	.	TRBV21-1	TRBJ1-1	ASSKVPNTEAF
.	TRBD1	TRBV10-3	TRBJ1-2	AISESLRGRGYGYT
.	TRBD1	TRBV6-5	TRBJ2-1	ASSRDSPIAYNEQF
.	.	TRBV4-3	TRBJ1-6	ASSRGYRDSPLH
.	.	TRBV4-3	TRBJ1-3	ASSQDPVVSGNTIY
many	TRBD1	TRBV24-1	TRBJ2-7	ATSDPGTGSNEQY
.	TRBD1	TRBV12-3/TRBV12-4	TRBJ1-2	ASNAGRGLGYT
.	TRBD2	TRBV7-2	TRBJ2-5	ASTERGGKETQY
.	.	TRBV7-9	TRBJ2-7	ASSHRDFYWGQY
.	TRBD1	TRBV7-9	TRBJ1-1	ASSSSTGGRDTEAF
few	TRBD1	TRBV20-1	TRBJ2-5	SARVTGTEETQY
.	.	TRBV20-1	TRBJ2-1	SAGDGPLGQF
few	.	TRBV7-2	TRBJ2-1	ASSPRYGATNEQF
many	.	TRBV11-3	TRBJ1-1	ASSLGRANTEAF
.	TRBD1	TRBV7-9	TRBJ1-1	ASRSGVGQGKNTEAF
.	TRBD2	TRBV5-6	TRBJ2-3	ASSLVGLAGDTQY
.	TRBD2	TRBV20-1	TRBJ2-1	SATIAGGPEEQF
.	.	TRBV7-9	TRBJ2-3	ASSPEGAGDTQY
.	.	TRBV20-1	TRBJ1-1	SARDAVAPNTEAF
few	.	TRBV6-1	TRBJ1-2	ASSESRQLPYGYT
.	.	TRBV7-2	TRBJ2-3	ASSLGVYITDTQY
few	TRBD1	TRBV29-1	TRBJ1-5	SVGQGMGQPQH
.	.	TRBV4-2	TRBJ1-2	ASSQATADNYGYT
.	TRBD1	TRBV7-2	TRBJ1-2	ASTQGQGAGYT
.	.	TRBV10-3	TRBJ2-3	AISGGGASTDTQY
.	TRBD1	TRBV12-3/TRBV12-4	TRBJ1-5	ASSVGGTAYTQPQH
.	.	TRBV20-1	TRBJ2-3	SARPARRADTQY
.	.	TRBV20-1	TRBJ1-5	SARRQHWGGNQPQH
.	.	TRBV5-1	TRBJ2-5	ASTTGMVEETQY
.	.	TRBV4-3	TRBJ1-5	ASSQEEGFPQSIGQPQH
.	.	TRBV6-1	TRBJ1-2	ASRGGGNSLTGYGYT
.	.	TRBV28	TRBJ1-2	ASCPRVGDGYT
.	TRBD1	TRBV7-2	TRBJ1-4	ASSLFGDSNEKLF
few	TRBD1	TRBV11-2	TRBJ2-1	ASSLQQGRVGNEQF
few	.	TRBV20-1	TRBJ2-5	SASRADQETQY